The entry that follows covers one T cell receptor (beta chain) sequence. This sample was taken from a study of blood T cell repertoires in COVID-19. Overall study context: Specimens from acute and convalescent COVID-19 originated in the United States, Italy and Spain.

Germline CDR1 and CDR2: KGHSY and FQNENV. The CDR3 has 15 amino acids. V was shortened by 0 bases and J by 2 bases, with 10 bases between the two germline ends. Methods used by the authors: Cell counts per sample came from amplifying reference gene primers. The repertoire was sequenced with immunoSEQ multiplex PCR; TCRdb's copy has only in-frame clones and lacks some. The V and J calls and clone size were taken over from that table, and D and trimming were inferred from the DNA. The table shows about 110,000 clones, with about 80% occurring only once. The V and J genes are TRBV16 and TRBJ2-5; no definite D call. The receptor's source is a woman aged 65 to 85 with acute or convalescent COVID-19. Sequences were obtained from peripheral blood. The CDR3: CASSQSSPTQETQYF. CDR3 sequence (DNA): TGTGCCAGCAGCCAATCCTCGCCTACGCAAGAGACCCAGTACTTC.